The T cell receptor (beta chain) described here comes from a study of shared clonotypes between healthy human individuals. Study overall: Three men and a couple of women, aged 18 to 49, were donors.

Assay execution took place at the deep level. Here immunoSEQ multiplex PCR was the method, and the copy in TCRdb shows in-frame clones only, minus some. The sample gives some 2,000,000 clones, over 85% of which show up once; 0.13% is in the top ten. CDR1 is GTSNPN and CDR2 is SVGIG in the germline V gene (reference sequence). This CDR3 contains 14 residues. V lost 4 bases and J 3 bases, leaving 14 bases between the germline ends. The sequence derives from a young man in good health. This chain connects TRBV30 to TRBJ2-3; a possible D gene is TRBD1 (5 bases). The sequenced material came from naive CD4+ T cells sorted from blood. Subset described: CD45RA+ positively selected. This CDR3 reads CAWKRGVGTDTQYF. CDR3 coding DNA: TGTGCCTGGAAAAGGGGTGTTGGAACAGATACGCAGTATTTT.